The TCR beta chain described here comes from a study of technical replicates of blood from a few donors. Germline V gives CDR1 MNHEY, CDR2 SVGAGI. V was trimmed by 6 bases and J by 5 bases, leaving 7 bases between them. This CDR3 region has 11 residues. This clone has just one count. The method was immunoSEQ multiplex PCR; TCRdb's version includes in-frame clones alone and lacks a portion of them. The sample has about 50,000 clones, 95% to 97% seen once. The sequenced sample consisted of T cells isolated from PBMCs. This chain connects TRBV6-5 to TRBJ2-5; D remains unclear. This TCR was recovered from a human donor in good health. CDR3 region: CASRRVETQYF. In DNA, the CDR3 is TGTGCCAGCAGAAGAGTGGAGACCCAGTACTTC.